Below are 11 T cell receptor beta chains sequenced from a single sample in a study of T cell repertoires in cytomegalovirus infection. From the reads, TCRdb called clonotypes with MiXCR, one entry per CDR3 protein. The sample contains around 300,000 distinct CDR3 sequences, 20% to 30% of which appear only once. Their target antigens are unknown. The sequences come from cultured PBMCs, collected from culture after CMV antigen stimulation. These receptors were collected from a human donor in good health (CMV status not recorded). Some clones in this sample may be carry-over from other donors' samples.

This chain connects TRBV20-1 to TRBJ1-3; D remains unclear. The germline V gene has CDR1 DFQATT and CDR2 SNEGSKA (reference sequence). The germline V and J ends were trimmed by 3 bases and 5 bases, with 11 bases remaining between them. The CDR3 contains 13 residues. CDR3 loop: CSASGGNRNTIYF. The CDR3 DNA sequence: TGCAGTGCTAGTGGCGGGAATCGAAACACCATATATTTT.

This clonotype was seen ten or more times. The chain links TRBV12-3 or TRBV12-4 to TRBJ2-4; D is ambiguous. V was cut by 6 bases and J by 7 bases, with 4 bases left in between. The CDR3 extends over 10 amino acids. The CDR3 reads CASSQNIQYF. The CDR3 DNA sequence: TGTGCCAGCAGCCAGAACATTCAGTACTTC.

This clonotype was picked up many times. CDR3 loop: CASSEAGRDTEAFF. Written as DNA, the CDR3 is TGTGCCAGCAGTGAGGCAGGGAGGGACACTGAAGCTTTCTTT. V and J are TRBV6-1 and TRBJ1-1, with D possibly TRBD1 on 5 matching bases. Germline loops: CDR1 MNHNS, CDR2 SASEGT. V shed 3 bases and J shed 3 bases, with 11 bases lying between them. The CDR3 consists of 14 residues.

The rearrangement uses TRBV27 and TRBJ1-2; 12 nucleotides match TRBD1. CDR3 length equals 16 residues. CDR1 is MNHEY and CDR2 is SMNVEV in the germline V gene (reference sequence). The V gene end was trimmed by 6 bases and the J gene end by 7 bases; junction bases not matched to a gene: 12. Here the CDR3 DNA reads TGTGCCAGCAGAACGAATCGGGACAGGGGGCAGGCTGGCTACACCTTC. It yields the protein CASRTNRDRGQAGYTF.

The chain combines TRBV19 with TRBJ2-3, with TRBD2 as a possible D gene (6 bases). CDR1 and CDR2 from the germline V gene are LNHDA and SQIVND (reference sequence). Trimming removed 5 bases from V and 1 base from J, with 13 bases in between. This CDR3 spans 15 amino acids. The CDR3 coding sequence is TGTGCCAGTAGTCAGGGACTCGTTGGCACAGATACGCAGTATTTT. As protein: CASSQGLVGTDTQYF.

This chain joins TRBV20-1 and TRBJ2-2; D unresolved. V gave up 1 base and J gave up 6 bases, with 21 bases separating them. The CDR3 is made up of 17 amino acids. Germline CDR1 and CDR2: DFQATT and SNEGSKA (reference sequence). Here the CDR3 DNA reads TGCAGTGCTAGAGGTCGATTCTCTGTGGGAAGACCCGGGGAGCTGTTTTTT. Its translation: CSARGRFSVGRPGELFF.

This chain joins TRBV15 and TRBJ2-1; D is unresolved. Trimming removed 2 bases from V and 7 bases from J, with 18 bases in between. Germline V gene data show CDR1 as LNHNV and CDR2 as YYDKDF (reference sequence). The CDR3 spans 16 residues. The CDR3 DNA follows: TGTGCCACCAGCAGATATCGTACGGCCCCGAGAAATGAGCAGTTCTTC. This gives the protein CATSRYRTAPRNEQFF.

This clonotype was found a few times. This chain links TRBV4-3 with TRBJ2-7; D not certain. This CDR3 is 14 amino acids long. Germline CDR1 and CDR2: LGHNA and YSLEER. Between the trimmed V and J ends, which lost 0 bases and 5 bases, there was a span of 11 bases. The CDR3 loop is CASSQERTYNEQYF. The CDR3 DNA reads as TGCGCCAGCAGCCAAGAAAGAACCTACAACGAGCAGTACTTC.

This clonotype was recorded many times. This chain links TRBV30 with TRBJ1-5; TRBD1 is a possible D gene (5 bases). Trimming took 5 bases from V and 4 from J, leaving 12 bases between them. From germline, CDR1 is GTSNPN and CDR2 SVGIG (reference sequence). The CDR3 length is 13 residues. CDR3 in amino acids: CAWGADTNQPQHF. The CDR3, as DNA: TGTGCCTGGGGGGCGGATACTAATCAGCCCCAGCATTTT.

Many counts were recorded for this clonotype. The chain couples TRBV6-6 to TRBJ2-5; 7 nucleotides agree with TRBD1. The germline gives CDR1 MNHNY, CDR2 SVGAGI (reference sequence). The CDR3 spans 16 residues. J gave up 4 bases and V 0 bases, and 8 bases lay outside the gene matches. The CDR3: CASSYSRQGLGETQYF. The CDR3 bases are TGTGCCAGCAGTTACTCGAGACAGGGATTGGGAGAGACCCAGTACTTC.

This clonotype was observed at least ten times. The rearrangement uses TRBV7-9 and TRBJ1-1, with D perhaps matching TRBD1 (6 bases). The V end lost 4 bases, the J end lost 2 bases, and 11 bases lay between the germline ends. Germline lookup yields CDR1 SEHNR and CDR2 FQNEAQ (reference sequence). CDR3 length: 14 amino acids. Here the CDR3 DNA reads TGTGCCAGCAGCTCTTGGGGGCTAAACACTGAAGCTTTCTTT. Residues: CASSSWGLNTEAFF. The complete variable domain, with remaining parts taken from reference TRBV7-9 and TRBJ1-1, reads DTGVSQNPRHKITKRGQNVTFRCDPISEHNRLYWYRQTLGQGPEFLTYFQNEAQLEKSRLLSDRFSAERPKGSFSTLEIQRTEQGDSAMYLCASSSWGLNTEAFFGQGTRLTVV.